This TCR beta chain emerged from a study of blood T cell repertoires in COVID-19. At the level of the study: COVID-19 samples collected from the United States, Italy and Spain covered acute and convalescent phases.

As originally analysed: Researchers report that nucleated cell counts were estimated from reference gene primer amplification. Only in-frame clones appear in the TCRdb table, and some are missing; sequencing was by immunoSEQ multiplex PCR. That table is the source of V, J and clone size, and D and trimming were worked out from the DNA. The table includes more than 200,000 clones, around 84% detected once. The receptor was derived from a man between 60 and 75 years old with acute or convalescent COVID-19. The sample was peripheral blood.

CDR3 sequence: CSVEDRNPQRGADNEQFF. Here the CDR3 DNA reads TGCAGCGTTGAAGATCGAAACCCCCAGCGGGGGGCCGACAATGAGCAGTTCTTC. This chain uses TRBV29-1 with TRBJ2-1, with 9 bases lining up with TRBD2. The CDR3 runs to 18 residues. Losses at the gene ends were 0 bases for V and 5 bases for J; bases not matched to a gene: 14. Germline V CDR1 and CDR2: SQVTM, ANQGSEA.